Presented here are 11 T cell receptor beta chains from one specimen sequenced in a study of identical twins. A single record per CDR3 protein comes from TCRdb applying MiXCR to the 5' RACE reads. This sample has 500,000 to 550,000 distinct CDR3 sequences; around 20% occur once, and the top ten carry around 0.91%. The sample was also linked to a second study, of T cells expressing NK-cell markers.

Specimen: CD4+ T cells sorted from blood. All receptors come from a young woman in good health.

The table lists this clonotype with many counts. V and J are TRBV12-3 or TRBV12-4 and TRBJ2-1; D remains unclear. V lost 7 bases and J lost 4, with 17 bases in between. The length of the CDR3 is 15 residues. CDR3 amino acids: CASTWLSGYYNEQFF. The CDR3 bases are TGTGCCAGCACCTGGCTTTCTGGCTATTACAATGAGCAGTTCTTC.

The genes are TRBV20-1 and TRBJ1-1, with no clear D. The CDR3 contains 13 residues. V was cut by 0 bases and J by 0 bases, with 5 bases left in between. CDR1 and CDR2 from the germline V gene are DFQATT and SNEGSKA (reference sequence). CDR3 sequence: CSAREGMNTEAFF. The CDR3 DNA reads as TGCAGTGCTAGAGAAGGCATGAACACTGAAGCTTTCTTT.

The CDR3 loop reads CASSQIEGLESTDTQYF. The CDR3 DNA sequence: TGTGCCAGCAGCCAAATTGAAGGGCTGGAGAGCACAGATACGCAGTATTTT. This chain joins TRBV3-1 and TRBJ2-3; D gene unclear. The germline CDR1 and CDR2 sequences are LGHDT and YNNKEL (reference sequence). The CDR3 has 17 amino acids. V was cut by 2 bases and J by 0 bases, with 15 bases left in between.

This clonotype was counted between two and nine times. The chain couples TRBV6-1 to TRBJ2-3; TRBD2 might be the D (6 bases). Per germline, CDR1 MNHNS and CDR2 SASEGT. The V and J ends lost 5 bases and 5 bases respectively, with 20 bases between them. The CDR3 is made up of 16 amino acids. CDR3 amino acids: CASSTVGGRSGDTQYF. CDR3 nucleotide sequence: TGTGCCAGCAGTACGGTCGGGGGACGTTCTGGAGATACGCAGTATTTT.

This clonotype was seen a handful of times. The chain recombines TRBV9 with TRBJ1-3; 8 bases fit TRBD1. The J segment lost 3 bases and the V segment lost 4 bases, leaving 6 bases of the junction unmatched. From germline, CDR1 is SGDLS and CDR2 YYNGEE. The CDR3 is 15 residues long. CDR3 loop: CASSSDRAVGNTIYF. CDR3 DNA sequence: TGTGCCAGCAGCTCGGACAGGGCTGTTGGAAACACCATATATTTT.

The chain recombines TRBV12-3 or TRBV12-4 with TRBJ2-3; D remains ambiguous. The V end lost 0 bases, the J end lost 5 bases, and 15 bases lay between the germline ends. CDR3 length: 16 amino acids. CDR3 nucleotide sequence: TGTGCCAGCAGTTTAGCGAGACGTTGGAAGGGAGATACGCAGTATTTT. It specifies CASSLARRWKGDTQYF.

This chain links TRBV6-2 or TRBV6-3 with TRBJ2-7; 8 bases fit TRBD2. CDR3 length: 13 residues. From germline, CDR1 is MNHEY and CDR2 SVGEGT. Trimming at V came to 5 bases and at J to 6 bases, leaving 6 bases not matched to a gene. In DNA, the CDR3 is TGTGCCAGCAGTGGGACTAGTGAGGGCGAGCAGTACTTC. Its protein product is CASSGTSEGEQYF.

This chain connects TRBV20-1 to TRBJ2-7, with TRBD2 identical over 15 bases. CDR1 and CDR2 from the germline V gene are DFQATT and SNEGSKA (reference sequence). After removal of 6 bases from V and 5 bases from J, the junction contained 14 bases not matched to a gene. The CDR3 contains 17 residues. CDR3 sequence (DNA): TGCAGTGCCCTACTTACTTGGACTAGCGGGGGGGCCCACGAGCAGTACTTC. Amino acids: CSALLTWTSGGAHEQYF.

This clonotype showed up just a few times. The J gene is TRBJ1-4, the V gene TRBV9; D gene unclear. This CDR3 is built from 14 residues. Germline loops: CDR1 SGDLS, CDR2 YYNGEE. V was shortened by 0 bases and J by 7 bases, with 10 bases between the two germline ends. The chain's CDR3 is CASSVDPRGEKLFF. The CDR3, as DNA: TGTGCCAGCAGCGTAGACCCAAGAGGTGAAAAACTGTTTTTT.

V and J are TRBV3-1 and TRBJ2-3; D tentatively reads TRBD1 or TRBD2 (5 bases each). The CDR3 runs to 14 residues. Germline V gene sequence: CDR1 LGHDT, CDR2 YNNKEL (reference sequence). The V gene lost 6 bases and the J gene lost 4 bases, with 14 bases spanning the gap. The CDR3 DNA sequence: TGTGCCAGCAGGGGGACCGCCACGGCAGATACGCAGTATTTT. Encoded protein: CASRGTATADTQYF.

In this sample, this clonotype turned up many times. The rearrangement links TRBV6-5 to TRBJ1-6, with TRBD1 matching 9 bases. Germline V CDR1 and CDR2: MNHEY, SVGAGI. The CDR3 contains 16 residues. The V and J ends lost 2 bases and 7 bases, in that order; junction bases with no gene match: 6. The CDR3 reads CASSYGTGGWNSPLHF. The CDR3 DNA reads as TGTGCCAGCAGTTACGGCACAGGGGGCTGGAATTCACCCCTCCACTTT.